These 21 T cell receptor beta chains were all obtained from the same sample, sequenced in a study of T cell repertoires in cytomegalovirus infection. One entry per CDR3 protein results from TCRdb running MiXCR on the reads. The sample holds about 570,000 distinct CDR3 sequences, around two fifths seen once. Antigens for these TCRs are unknown. The sequenced sample was cultured PBMCs, obtained from culture after CMV antigen stimulation. The receptors come from a human donor in good health (CMV status not recorded). Some clones in this sample may be carry-over from other donors' samples.

This clonotype was counted only a few times. This chain links TRBV7-6 with TRBJ1-3; 9 bases map to TRBD1. The V and J ends lost 5 bases and 4 bases, in that order; junction bases with no gene match: 12. The CDR3 consists of 17 residues. Germline CDR1 is SGHVS and CDR2 is FNYEAQ. The CDR3 loop reads CASSQPKQGARGNTIYF. CDR3 nucleotides: TGTGCCAGCAGCCAACCTAAACAGGGGGCGAGGGGAAACACCATATATTTT.

This clonotype has at least ten counts. This rearrangement joins TRBV7-2 to TRBJ1-6, with D hard to call. Germline assignment: CDR1 SGHTA and CDR2 FQGNSA. CDR3 length: 15 amino acids. This chain's CDR3 is CGSSVLLFGNSPLHF. The CDR3 coding sequence is TGTGGGAGCTCCGTGCTGCTTTTTGGGAATTCACCCCTCCACTTT.

The table lists this clonotype with a few counts. The V call is TRBV6-2 or TRBV6-3, the J call TRBJ2-7, with TRBD2 identical over 9 bases. This CDR3 region has 15 residues. Trimming took 6 bases from V and 6 from J; bases not matched to a gene: 12. CDR1 is MNHEY and CDR2 is SVGEGT in the germline V gene. Here the CDR3 reads CASRATGTSPSEQYF. The CDR3 DNA is TGTGCCAGCAGGGCAACCGGGACTAGCCCCTCCGAGCAGTACTTC.

This clonotype was observed a single time. The rearrangement uses TRBV28 and TRBJ1-5; D gene uncertain. This CDR3 has 14 residues. In germline, CDR1 is MDHEN, CDR2 SYDVKM. Trimming cost V 6 bases and J 0 bases, with 9 bases left between them. The CDR3 sequence is CASRKGSSNQPQHF. CDR3 nucleotide sequence: TGTGCCAGCAGAAAGGGTAGTAGCAATCAGCCCCAGCATTTT.

There are a few counts of this clonotype. This rearrangement joins TRBV7-2 to TRBJ1-1; 8 bases fit TRBD1. Trimming took 1 base from V and 3 from J; bases not matched to a gene: 4. Per the germline V gene, CDR1 is SGHTA and CDR2 is FQGNSA. This CDR3 region has 15 residues. The CDR3 nucleotides are TGTGCCAGCAGCTTAGGTCAGGGGGCGGACACTGAAGCTTTCTTT. Protein product: CASSLGQGADTEAFF. Combining the CDR3 with reference TRBV7-2 and TRBJ1-1 gives the whole variable domain GAGVSQSPSNKVTEKGKDVELRCDPISGHTALYWYRQSLGQGLEFLIYFQGNSAPDKSGLPSDRFSAERTGGSVSTLTIQRTQQEDSAVYLCASSLGQGADTEAFFGQGTRLTVV.

This sequence joins TRBV7-8 and TRBJ2-1, with 9 bases that match TRBD2. The J segment lost 8 bases and the V segment lost 1 base, leaving 6 bases of the junction unmatched. The CDR3 spans 15 residues. CDR1 SGHVS and CDR2 FQNEAQ come from the germline V gene. The CDR3, as DNA: TGTGCCAGCAGCTTAGGGCTAGCGGGGCCACATGAGCAGTTCTTC. Protein sequence: CASSLGLAGPHEQFF.

The rearrangement joins TRBV12-3 or TRBV12-4 to TRBJ1-1, with D hard to call. Trimming stripped 4 bases from V and 4 bases from J, with 13 bases between. The CDR3 runs 14 residues. The CDR3 coding sequence is TGTGCCAGCAGTTGGCTGGCCAGCTTCACTGAAGCTTTCTTT. This sequence encodes CASSWLASFTEAFF.

The chain combines TRBV7-6 with TRBJ2-5, with D possibly matching TRBD2 (5 bases). This CDR3 has 13 amino acids. The germline CDR1 and CDR2 sequences are SGHVS and FNYEAQ. The V gene lost 7 bases and the J gene lost 4 bases, with 13 bases spanning the gap. The CDR3 reads CASTASEGETQYF. The CDR3 nucleotides read TGTGCCAGCACCGCCTCTGAGGGAGAGACCCAGTACTTC.

This clonotype was found a few times. In nucleotides, the CDR3 is TGTGCCAGCAGCCAACAGGGGGTCAGCCAAGAGACCCAGTACTTC. Protein product: CASSQQGVSQETQYF. V and J are TRBV7-9 and TRBJ2-5, with 8 nucleotides matching TRBD1. This CDR3 has 15 residues. V gave up 5 bases and J gave up 1 base; unmatched junction bases: 6. From germline, CDR1 is SEHNR and CDR2 FQNEAQ (reference sequence).

In its sample, this clonotype was seen a few times. V gene TRBV10-3 combines with J gene TRBJ2-7; 9 bases line up with TRBD1. Germline V gene sequence: CDR1 ENHRY, CDR2 SYGVKD. V shed 8 bases, J shed 0 bases, and the junction held 2 bases outside the gene matches. The CDR3 is made up of 13 amino acids. As DNA, the CDR3 is TGTGCCATCGGGACAGGGAACTCCTACGAGCAGTACTTC. Amino acids: CAIGTGNSYEQYF.

This clonotype has just a few counts. This chain connects TRBV28 to TRBJ2-2; TRBD1 aligns across 7 bases. CDR3 length: 14 residues. Germline loops: CDR1 MDHEN, CDR2 SYDVKM. V shed 6 bases and J 7 bases; nucleotides not matched to a gene: 8. CDR3: CASSTGAGDGELFF. The CDR3 nucleotides read TGTGCCAGCAGCACAGGGGCCGGGGACGGGGAGCTGTTTTTT.

This clonotype was observed a handful of times. V usage is TRBV7-2 and J usage is TRBJ2-7, with 8 nucleotides matching TRBD2. Germline V lookup: CDR1 SGHTA, CDR2 FQGNSA. This CDR3 region has 16 residues. V shed 5 bases, J shed 0 bases, and the junction held 9 bases outside the gene matches. CDR3 sequence (DNA): TGTGCCAGCAGCGGGCTGAAGGCGGGAGGCTCCTACGAGCAGTACTTC. This translates into CASSGLKAGGSYEQYF.

This clonotype was detected only once. This chain connects TRBV20-1 to TRBJ1-5; 10 bases are a match to TRBD1. Germline V gene sequence: CDR1 DFQATT, CDR2 SNEGSKA (reference sequence). This CDR3 is built from 14 residues. The J segment lost 0 bases and the V segment lost 5 bases, leaving 1 base of the junction unmatched. CDR3 DNA: TGCAGTGCTGGACAGGGGGGTAGCAATCAGCCCCAGCATTTT. It is translated as CSAGQGGSNQPQHF.

V gene TRBV19 combines with J gene TRBJ1-1; D unclear. Germline V lookup: CDR1 LNHDA, CDR2 SQIVND (reference sequence). The length of the CDR3 is 14 residues. V was cut by 5 bases and J by 3 bases, with 13 bases left in between. CDR3 region: CASSGVEGYTEAFF. DNA for the CDR3: TGTGCCAGTAGTGGGGTGGAAGGGTACACTGAAGCTTTCTTT.

This chain uses TRBV20-1 with TRBJ2-7; possibly TRBD2 for D (6 bases). Between the trimmed V and J ends, which lost 3 bases and 4 bases, there was a span of 13 bases. Germline values: CDR1 DFQATT, CDR2 SNEGSKA (reference sequence). The CDR3 consists of 13 residues. CDR3 DNA sequence: TGCAGTGCTAGTAGTAGCGGAGATTACGAGCAGTACTTC. Translated, it gives CSASSSGDYEQYF.

V and J are TRBV20-1 and TRBJ2-3; D is possibly TRBD2 (5 bases). Trimming cost V 3 bases and J 5 bases, with 18 bases left between them. The CDR3 totals 15 residues. Germline CDR1 DFQATT, CDR2 SNEGSKA (reference sequence). The CDR3 DNA is TGCAGTGCTAGCCCCCCCGCGGCCCGGGGAGATACGCAGTATTTT. It is translated as CSASPPAARGDTQYF.

This chain links TRBV6-5 with TRBJ2-7; D is possibly TRBD1 or TRBD2 (5 bases each). The germline gives CDR1 MNHEY, CDR2 SVGAGI. Trimming took 0 bases from V and 0 from J, leaving 15 bases between them. The CDR3 has 17 amino acids. The CDR3 sequence: CASSYSTGARSSYEQYF. The CDR3, as DNA: TGTGCCAGCAGTTACTCGACCGGGGCTCGGAGCTCCTACGAGCAGTACTTC.

This chain joins TRBV10-3 and TRBJ2-7; 15 bases line up with TRBD2. This CDR3 contains 14 residues. Germline CDR1 is ENHRY and CDR2 is SYGVKD. V shed 5 bases, J shed 7 bases, and the junction held 3 bases outside the gene matches. In DNA form, the CDR3 reads TGTGCCATCAGTAGGACTAGCGGGGGGGAAGAGCAGTACTTC. This sequence encodes CAISRTSGGEEQYF.

This clonotype has a handful of counts. This chain uses TRBV7-2 with TRBJ1-1; D is ambiguous. Trimming took 3 bases from V and 10 from J, leaving 9 bases between them. CDR3 length equals 11 residues. In germline, CDR1 is SGHTA, CDR2 FQGNSA. CDR3 amino acids: CASSFAGRAFF. The CDR3 coding sequence is TGTGCCAGCAGCTTCGCTGGCAGAGCTTTCTTT.

The chain carries TRBV20-1 and TRBJ2-7; either TRBD1 or TRBD2 may fit D (5 bases each). In germline, CDR1 is DFQATT, CDR2 SNEGSKA (reference sequence). This CDR3 has 15 amino acids. V was shortened by 2 bases and J by 0 bases, with 14 bases between the two germline ends. CDR3: CSARPRGTHSYEQYF. CDR3 in DNA: TGCAGTGCTAGACCCCGAGGGACCCACTCCTACGAGCAGTACTTC.

The sample holds many counts of this clonotype. The gene calls are TRBV7-2 and TRBJ2-1; TRBD1 matches 8 bases. The CDR3 is 13 amino acids. Germline V CDR1 and CDR2: SGHTA, FQGNSA. V dropped 5 bases and J dropped 12; count of bases not matched to a gene: 9. The CDR3 nucleotides are TGTGCCAGCAGCACAGAGGACAGGGCGAGGCAGTTCTTC. Its protein is CASSTEDRARQFF.